This T cell receptor beta chain emerged from a study of control samples from healthy donors and cancer patients. J lost 8 bases, V lost 2 bases, and 4 bases had no gene match. CDR1 LGHNA and CDR2 YNFKEQ come from the germline V gene. The CDR3 sequence is 14 residues long. Method: immunoSEQ multiplex PCR; TCRdb's copy keeps in-frame clones and lacks some. The table records approximately 99,000 clones, approximately 82% of them present only once. The V gene is TRBV4-2, the J gene TRBJ1-4; 8 nucleotides align to TRBD1. Sequenced input: blood. The receptor was derived from a man between 18 and 29 years old in good health. CDR3 in DNA: TGTGCCAGCAGCCAATACAGGGGGAGAGAAAAACTGTTTTTT. Translation gives CASSQYRGREKLFF.